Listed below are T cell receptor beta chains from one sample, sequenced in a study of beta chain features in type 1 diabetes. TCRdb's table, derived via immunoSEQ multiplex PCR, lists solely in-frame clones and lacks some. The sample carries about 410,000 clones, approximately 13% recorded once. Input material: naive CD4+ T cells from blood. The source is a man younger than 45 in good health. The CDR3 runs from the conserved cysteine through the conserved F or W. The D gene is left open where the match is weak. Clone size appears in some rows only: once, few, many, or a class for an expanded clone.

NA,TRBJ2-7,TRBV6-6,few,CASSYSRYEQYF,TGTGCCAGCAGTTACTCGCGCTACGAGCAGTACTTC
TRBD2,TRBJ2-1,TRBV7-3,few,CASSFNGRAVEQFF,TGTGCCAGCAGCTTCAACGGGAGGGCCGTTGAGCAGTTCTTC
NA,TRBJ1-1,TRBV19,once,CASSPGPRPDTEAFF,TGTGCCAGTAGTCCGGGACCTCGACCGGACACTGAAGCTTTCTTT
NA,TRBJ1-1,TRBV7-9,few,CASSVFTGNTEAFF,TGTGCCAGCAGCGTGTTTACGGGGAACACTGAAGCTTTCTTT
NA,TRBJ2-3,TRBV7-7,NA,CASSLGLAPSSTDTQYF,TGTGCTAGCAGCTTAGGGCTAGCGCCTTCTAGCACAGATACGCAGTATTTT
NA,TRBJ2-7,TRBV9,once,CASSETTGSYEQYF,TGTGCCAGCAGCGAAACAACAGGGTCCTACGAGCAGTACTTC
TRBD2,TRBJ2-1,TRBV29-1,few,CSVRSGGAIGEQFF,TGCAGCGTCCGTAGCGGGGGGGCCATCGGTGAGCAGTTCTTC
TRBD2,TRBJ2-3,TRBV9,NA,CASSPQGTTTDTQYF,TGTGCCAGCAGCCCTCAAGGGACTACCACAGATACGCAGTATTTT
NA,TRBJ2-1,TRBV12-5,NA,CASGFSWEQFF,TGTGCTAGTGGTTTTTCTTGGGAGCAGTTCTTC
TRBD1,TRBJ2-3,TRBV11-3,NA,CASSLGQGDTQYF,TGTGCCAGCAGCCTCGGACAGGGCGATACGCAGTATTTT
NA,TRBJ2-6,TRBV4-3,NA,CASSQDRYGANVLTF,TGCGCCAGCAGCCAAGACCGATACGGGGCCAACGTCCTGACTTTC
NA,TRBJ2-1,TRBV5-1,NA,CASSSTSYNEQFF,TGCGCCAGCAGCTCAACTAGCTACAATGAGCAGTTCTTC
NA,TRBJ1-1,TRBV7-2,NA,CASRENFGEAFF,TGTGCCAGCAGGGAGAATTTCGGTGAAGCTTTCTTT
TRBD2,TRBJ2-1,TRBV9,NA,CASRPGLPYNEQFF,TGTGCCAGCAGACCGGGACTACCGTACAATGAGCAGTTCTTC
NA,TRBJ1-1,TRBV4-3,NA,CASSQDRALALHF,TGCGCCAGCAGCCAAGATCGGGCACTGGCTCTTCACTTT
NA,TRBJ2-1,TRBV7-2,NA,CASSLSRSNEQFF,TGTGCCAGCAGCTTATCGCGAAGCAATGAGCAGTTCTTC
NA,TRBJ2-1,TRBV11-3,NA,CASSLGDTGNDNEQFF,TGTGCCAGCAGCCTTGGTGATACGGGGAACGACAATGAGCAGTTCTTC
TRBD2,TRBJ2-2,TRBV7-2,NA,CASSSQGLAGAGELFF,TGTGCCAGCAGCTCACAGGGACTAGCGGGAGCCGGGGAGCTGTTTTTT
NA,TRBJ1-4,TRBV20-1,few,CSARVVEKLFF,TGCAGTGCTAGAGTTGTCGAAAAACTGTTTTTT
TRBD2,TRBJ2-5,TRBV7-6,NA,CASSLGTSGGALETQYF,TGTGCCAGCAGTCTGGGGACTAGCGGGGGGGCCTTAGAGACCCAGTACTTC
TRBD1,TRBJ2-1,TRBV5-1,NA,CASSQRTGRTEQFF,TGCGCCAGCAGCCAGAGGACAGGGCGGACTGAGCAGTTCTTC
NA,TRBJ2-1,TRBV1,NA,CTSSFIRGHEQFF,TGCACCAGCAGCTTTATCAGGGGCCATGAGCAGTTCTTC
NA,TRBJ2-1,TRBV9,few,CASSVETGFYNEQFF,TGTGCCAGCAGCGTAGAAACGGGATTTTACAATGAGCAGTTCTTC
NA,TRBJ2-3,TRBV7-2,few,CASSLARPSGTDTQYF,TGTGCCAGCAGCTTAGCTCGCCCCTCAGGCACAGATACGCAGTATTTT
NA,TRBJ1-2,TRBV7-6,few,CASGKGAGADYGYTF,TGTGCCAGCGGCAAGGGAGCAGGGGCGGACTATGGCTACACCTTC
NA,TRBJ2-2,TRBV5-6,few,CASSSLLEGRDTGELFF,TGTGCCAGCAGCTCCTTATTAGAGGGACGGGACACCGGGGAGCTGTTTTTT
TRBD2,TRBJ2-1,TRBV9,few,CASSVGLAGAINEQFF,TGTGCCAGCAGCGTAGGGCTAGCGGGAGCTATCAATGAGCAGTTCTTC
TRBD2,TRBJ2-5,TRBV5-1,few,CASSLLAGAQETQYF,TGCGCCAGCAGCTTGCTAGCGGGGGCACAAGAGACCCAGTACTTC
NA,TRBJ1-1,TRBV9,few,CASSVNRDTEAFF,TGTGCCAGCAGCGTAAACAGAGACACTGAAGCTTTCTTT
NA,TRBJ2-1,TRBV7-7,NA,CASSRRDGDSYNEQFF,TGTGCCAGCAGCCGACGGGACGGAGACTCCTACAATGAGCAGTTCTTC
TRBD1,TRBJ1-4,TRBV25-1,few,CASRNDRGGNEKLFF,TGTGCCAGCAGGAACGACAGGGGAGGGAATGAAAAACTGTTTTTT
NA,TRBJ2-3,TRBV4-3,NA,CASSQDRADTDTQYF,TGCGCCAGCAGCCAAGATCGGGCAGACACAGATACGCAGTATTTT
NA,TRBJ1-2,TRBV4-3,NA,CASSQDLIQGSGYGYTF,TGCGCCAGCAGCCAAGACCTAATCCAGGGCTCGGGCTATGGCTACACCTTC
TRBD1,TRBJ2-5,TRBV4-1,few,CASSQTTTGYQETQYF,TGCGCCAGCAGCCAAACAACGACAGGGTACCAAGAGACCCAGTACTTC
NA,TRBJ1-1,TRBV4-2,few,CASSQSDRRNTEAFF,TGTGCCAGCAGCCAAAGCGACAGGCGCAACACTGAAGCTTTCTTT
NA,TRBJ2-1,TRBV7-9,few,CASLDNEQFF,TGTGCCAGCCTCGACAATGAGCAGTTCTTC
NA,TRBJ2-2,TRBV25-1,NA,CASSDRRNTGELFF,TGTGCCAGCAGTGACAGGAGGAACACCGGGGAGCTGTTTTTT
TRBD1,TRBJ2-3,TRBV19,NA,CASSTVIRTGQNTQYF,TGTGCCAGTAGTACCGTGATACGGACAGGGCAAAATACGCAGTATTTT
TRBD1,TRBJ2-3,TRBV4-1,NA,CASSRGTVSDTQYF,TGCGCCAGCAGTCGAGGGACAGTTTCAGATACGCAGTATTTT
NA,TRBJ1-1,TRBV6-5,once,CASRKQGGNTEAFF,TGTGCCAGCAGAAAACAGGGCGGGAACACTGAAGCTTTCTTT
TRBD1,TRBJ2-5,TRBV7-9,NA,CASSDGQGKETQYF,TGTGCCAGCAGCGACGGACAGGGGAAAGAGACCCAGTACTTC
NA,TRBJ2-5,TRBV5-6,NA,CASSTSRVHQETQYF,TGTGCCAGCAGTACCTCTAGGGTTCACCAAGAGACCCAGTACTTC
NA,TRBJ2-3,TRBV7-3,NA,CASSKGRFRGTDTQYF,TGTGCCAGCAGCAAAGGTCGGTTTCGGGGCACAGATACGCAGTATTTT
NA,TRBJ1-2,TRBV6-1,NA,CASSEQEGDLYGYTF,TGTGCCAGCAGTGAGCAGGAGGGCGACCTCTATGGCTACACCTTC
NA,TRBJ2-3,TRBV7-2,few,CASREYGGGSTDTQYF,TGTGCCAGCAGGGAGTACGGGGGCGGGAGCACAGATACGCAGTATTTT
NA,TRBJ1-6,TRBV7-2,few,CASGSPLHF,TGTGCCAGCGGTTCACCCCTCCACTTT
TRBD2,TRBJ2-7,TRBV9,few,CASSLRTSGGEQYF,TGTGCCAGCAGCCTTCGGACTAGCGGGGGCGAGCAGTACTTC
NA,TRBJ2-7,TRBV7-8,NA,CASSYGGLYEQYF,TGTGCCAGCAGCTACGGGGGGCTGTACGAGCAGTACTTC
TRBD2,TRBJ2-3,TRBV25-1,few,CASSLAGGGRATDTQYF,TGTGCCAGCAGTTTGGCCGGTGGCGGGAGGGCCACAGATACGCAGTATTTT
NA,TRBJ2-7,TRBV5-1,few,CASSPGLADYEQYF,TGCGCCAGCAGCCCTGGTCTAGCCGATTACGAGCAGTACTTC
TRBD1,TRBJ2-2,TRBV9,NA,CASSRRQGTGELFF,TGTGCCAGCAGCAGACGACAGGGCACCGGGGAGCTGTTTTTT
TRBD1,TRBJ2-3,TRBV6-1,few,CASSGWDRIMSTDTQYF,TGTGCCAGCAGTGGATGGGACAGGATTATGAGCACAGATACGCAGTATTTT
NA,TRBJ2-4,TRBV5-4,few,CASSPVGTVAKNIQYF,TGTGCCAGCAGCCCGGTTGGTACAGTAGCCAAAAACATTCAGTACTTC
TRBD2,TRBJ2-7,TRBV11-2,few,CASSQSIGLELYEQYF,TGTGCCAGCAGCCAAAGTATCGGACTAGAACTCTACGAGCAGTACTTC
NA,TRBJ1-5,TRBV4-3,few,CASSQEEGVSQPQHF,TGCGCCAGCAGCCAGGAGGAGGGAGTTAGTCAGCCCCAGCATTTT